These 3 T cell receptor beta chains came from one sample sequenced in a study of blood T cell repertoires in COVID-19 (dated by TCRdb to the early 2020s). Libraries were constructed by the immunoSEQ multiplex PCR assay. TCRdb mirrors the immuneACCESS table, restricted to in-frame sequences. Some clones are absent from its copies; in checked studies, under half trace to an unresolved V gene, and the reason for the others is unknown. The sample includes under 250,000 clones, with roughly 88% observed a single time. The ten most abundant clones make up roughly 6.2% of the sample. The specimen was peripheral blood. These receptors originate from a woman over 75 with COVID-19, enrolled during active disease.

The chain is built from TRBV6-5 and TRBJ1-1; D might be TRBD1 (5 bases). V lost 7 bases and J 2 bases, leaving 11 bases between the germline ends. Per germline, CDR1 MNHEY and CDR2 SVGAGI. CDR3 length equals 13 residues. CDR3 DNA sequence: TGTGCCAGCAACTTTGACAGTAACACTGAAGCTTTCTTT. The encoded protein is CASNFDSNTEAFF.

The chain links TRBV9 to TRBJ1-5; TRBD1 matches 8 bases. The CDR3 extends over 14 amino acids. Germline loops: CDR1 SGDLS, CDR2 YYNGEE. V trimming: 4 bases; J trimming: 4 bases; junction bases outside the gene matches: 4. The DNA of the CDR3 is TGTGCCAGCAGCTTAGGACAGGGAAATCAGCCCCAGCATTTT. Translated, it gives CASSLGQGNQPQHF.

The gene calls are TRBV14 and TRBJ1-6; tentative D call: TRBD1 (5 bases). Germline CDR1 and CDR2: SGHDN and FVKESK. The CDR3 has 13 residues. Deletions cut 2 bases from V and 7 bases from J, with 6 bases between. The CDR3 sequence is CASSQKGNSPLHF. CDR3 DNA: TGTGCCAGCAGCCAAAAGGGGAATTCACCCCTCCACTTT.